A selection of T cell receptor beta chains follows, all from one sample in a study of T cell repertoires in cytomegalovirus infection. One entry per CDR3 protein, called by TCRdb with MiXCR from the reads. The sample carries some 100,000 distinct CDR3 sequences, about 25% recorded once. Sequencing used CD8+ T cells from PBMCs. The receptors were gathered from a human donor in good health (CMV status not recorded). Some clones in this sample may be carry-over from other donors' samples. Both conserved end residues are part of each CDR3. Fields, in order: CDR3 protein, CDR3 length, J gene, V gene.

CASSYGGKVSNNEQFF,16,TRBJ2-1,TRBV6-5
CASSPWSGRAPDTQYF,16,TRBJ2-3,TRBV11-2
CASSGGVNLNTEAFF,15,TRBJ1-1,TRBV19
CASTYGSPDTQYF,13,TRBJ2-3,TRBV7-2
CASSQEAEGTEAFF,14,TRBJ1-1,TRBV4-3
CASSYPGGGEQFF,13,TRBJ2-1,TRBV7-6
CASNSLAGGEQYF,13,TRBJ2-7,TRBV7-2
CAWSPTEHRNQPQHF,15,TRBJ1-5,TRBV30
CASSRGQGLSYEQYF,15,TRBJ2-7,TRBV12-3/TRBV12-4
CASSHMRQGAKETQYF,16,TRBJ2-5,TRBV7-9
CASSPWTSVNEQFF,14,TRBJ2-1,TRBV5-4
CASSQDWLAGVDTQYF,16,TRBJ2-3,TRBV14
CASSFSGGAPPEQFF,15,TRBJ2-1,TRBV7-2
CSVGPIGGSTHYNEQFF,17,TRBJ2-1,TRBV29-1
CSARGWSGTSSYEQYF,16,TRBJ2-7,TRBV20-1
CASRPHPETPYEQYF,15,TRBJ2-7,TRBV6-1
CASSQVPSGSGTDTQYF,17,TRBJ2-3,TRBV10-1
CASSPWNEQFF,11,TRBJ2-1,TRBV7-9
CSAIPLAGGAYEQYF,15,TRBJ2-7,TRBV20-1
CSASEDSFEAFF,12,TRBJ1-1,TRBV20-1
CASSQVGGETYEQYF,15,TRBJ2-7,TRBV14
CAWSESAGGINEQFF,15,TRBJ2-1,TRBV30
CASIRQGYNEQFF,13,TRBJ2-1,TRBV25-1
CASSPLYVADENTEAFF,17,TRBJ1-1,TRBV19
CASLPRTSGRSDTQYF,16,TRBJ2-3,TRBV12-3/TRBV12-4
CASSIGNEGGQPQHF,15,TRBJ1-5,TRBV19
CASSGDRHTGELFF,14,TRBJ2-2,TRBV9
CASSYSGLSDEQFF,14,TRBJ2-1,TRBV6-5
CASSLGTSGRASQYF,15,TRBJ2-7,TRBV5-8
CASSYQSGDGYTF,13,TRBJ1-2,TRBV6-5
CASSDGGAGTGLTDTQYF,18,TRBJ2-3,TRBV14
CASSPSGALTEAFF,14,TRBJ1-1,TRBV4-3
CSATSGSSYEQYF,13,TRBJ2-7,TRBV20-1
CASSLWDSAMNTEAFF,16,TRBJ1-1,TRBV28
CASTWGETYEQYF,13,TRBJ2-7,TRBV28
CASMDRGSTEAFF,13,TRBJ1-1,TRBV11-3
CASSYVGTGGETQYF,15,TRBJ2-5,TRBV6-5
CSVDGSNEQFF,11,TRBJ2-1,TRBV29-1
CASSHTGGEAFF,12,TRBJ1-1,TRBV4-3
CASSLDRVNTGELFF,15,TRBJ2-2,TRBV7-2
CATSDSLAGDPRTYNEQFF,19,TRBJ2-1,TRBV24-1
CASRDGQYLQPQHF,14,TRBJ1-5,TRBV6-2/TRBV6-3
CASKTGTTSTDTQYF,15,TRBJ2-3,TRBV19
CASSERAARTEAFF,14,TRBJ1-1,TRBV2
CASSSNWIVGPQHF,14,TRBJ1-5,TRBV6-2/TRBV6-3
CASSVQTGGSSYEQYF,16,TRBJ2-7,TRBV11-2
CASSLIGNPAYEQYF,15,TRBJ2-7,TRBV28
CAGSQEALRSGELFF,15,TRBJ2-2,TRBV4-1
CASSLSPYEQYF,12,TRBJ2-7,TRBV28
CASSQERGYEQYF,13,TRBJ2-7,TRBV4-1
CAISDLSGPSYNEQFF,16,TRBJ2-1,TRBV10-3
CASSQSSTLAGDNDDTQYF,19,TRBJ2-3,TRBV4-3
CASGEGPETQYF,12,TRBJ2-5,TRBV28
CASSYGLAAAYEQYF,15,TRBJ2-7,TRBV6-2/TRBV6-3
CSASMSLDRYEQYF,14,TRBJ2-7,TRBV20-1